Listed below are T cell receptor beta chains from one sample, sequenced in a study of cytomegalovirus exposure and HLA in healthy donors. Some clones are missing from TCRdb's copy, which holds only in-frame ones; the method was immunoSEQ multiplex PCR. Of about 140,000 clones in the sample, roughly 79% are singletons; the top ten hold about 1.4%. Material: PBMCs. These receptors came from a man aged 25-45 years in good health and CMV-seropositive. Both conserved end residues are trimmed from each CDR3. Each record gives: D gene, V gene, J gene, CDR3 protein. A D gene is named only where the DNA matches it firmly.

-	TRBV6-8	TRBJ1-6	ASRPTSGEGSSPLH
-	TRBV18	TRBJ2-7	ASSLLQANDEQY
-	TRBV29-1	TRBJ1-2	SVTQGENYGYT
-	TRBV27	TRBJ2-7	ASSRVGAYEQY
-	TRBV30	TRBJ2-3	ARAQGIGDTQY
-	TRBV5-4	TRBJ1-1	ASSPRGGTEAF
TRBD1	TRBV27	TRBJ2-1	ASSLRQGENNEQF
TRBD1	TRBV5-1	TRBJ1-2	ASSFQGGYGYT
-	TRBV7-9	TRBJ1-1	ASSFRRIRAF
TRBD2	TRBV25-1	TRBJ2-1	ASSVGTSGDYNEQF
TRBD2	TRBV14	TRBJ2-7	ASSLGTMLYEQY
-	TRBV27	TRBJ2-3	ASSLIGSSDTQY
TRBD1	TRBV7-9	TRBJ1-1	ASSTYRGAEAF
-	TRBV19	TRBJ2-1	APQGKRFFHEQF
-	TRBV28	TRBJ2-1	ASSLLQGGEF
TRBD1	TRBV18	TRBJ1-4	ASSPPLQGVGEKLF
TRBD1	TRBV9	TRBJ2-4	ASSVGTGSYGGSKNIQY
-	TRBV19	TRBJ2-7	ASKLSIPPYEQY
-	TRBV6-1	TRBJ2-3	ASSDRVGGPGDPDTQY
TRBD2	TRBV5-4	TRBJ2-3	ASSPTSGNTDTQY
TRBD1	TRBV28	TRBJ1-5	ASSSFGDSYSNQPQH
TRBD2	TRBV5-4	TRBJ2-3	ASSSGGRTDTQY
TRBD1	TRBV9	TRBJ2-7	ASSVGQDRGFYEQY
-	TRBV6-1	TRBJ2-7	ASSEDVRGIPHYEQY
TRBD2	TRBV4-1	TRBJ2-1	ASSQVVSGGPNYNEQF
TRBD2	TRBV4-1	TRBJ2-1	ASSHDGGVAYNEQF
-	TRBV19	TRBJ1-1	ASSSGGGTEAF
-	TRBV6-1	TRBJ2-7	ASGQGTYEQY
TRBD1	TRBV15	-	ATSRDRQGLSGEQY
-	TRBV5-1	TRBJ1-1	ASSFPGAEAF
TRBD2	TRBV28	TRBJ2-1	ASGSSGGGIGNEQF
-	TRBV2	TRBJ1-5	ASSVGEASNQPQH
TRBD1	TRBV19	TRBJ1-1	ASSRQGNTEAF
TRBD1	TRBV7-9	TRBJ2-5	ASSPPLTGGETQY
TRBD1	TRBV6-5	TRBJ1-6	ASTPEGQGNSPLH
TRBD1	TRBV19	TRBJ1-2	ASGRDSANYGYT
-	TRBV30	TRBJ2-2	AWSVAGASVTGELF
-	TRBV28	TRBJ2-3	ASSGAGPRLDTQY
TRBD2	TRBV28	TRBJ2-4	ASSLSQTSWAKNIQY
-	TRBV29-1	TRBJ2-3	SVAPGSDTQY